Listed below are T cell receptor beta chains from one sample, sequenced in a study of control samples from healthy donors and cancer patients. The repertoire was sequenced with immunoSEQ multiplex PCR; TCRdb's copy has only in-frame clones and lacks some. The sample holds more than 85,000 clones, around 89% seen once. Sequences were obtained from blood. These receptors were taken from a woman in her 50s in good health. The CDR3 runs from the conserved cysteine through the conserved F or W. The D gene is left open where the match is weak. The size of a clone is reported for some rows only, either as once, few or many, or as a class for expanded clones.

CDR3 protein: CASSLGGTGRSGNTIYF; CDR3 DNA: TGTGCCAGCAGCTTAGGAGGGACAGGGCGCTCTGGAAACACCATATATTTT; J gene: TRBJ1-3; V gene: TRBV13; clone size: once; D gene: TRBD1
CDR3 protein: CASSEASYSEKLFF; CDR3 DNA: TGTGCCAGCAGCGAGGCGAGTTACAGCGAAAAACTGTTTTTT; J gene: TRBJ1-4; V gene: TRBV9; clone size: NA; D gene: NA
CDR3 protein: CASSYGGTMGDTQYF; CDR3 DNA: TGTGCCAGCAGCTACGGCGGGACTATGGGTGATACGCAGTATTTT; J gene: TRBJ2-3; V gene: TRBV5-4; clone size: NA; D gene: TRBD2
CDR3 protein: CASTGLIWGYTF; CDR3 DNA: TGTGCCAGCACGGGGCTCATTTGGGGCTACACCTTC; J gene: TRBJ1-2; V gene: TRBV28; clone size: NA; D gene: NA
CDR3 protein: CASSPGQRAKNIQYF; CDR3 DNA: TGTGCCAGCAGCCCCGGACAGCGAGCCAAAAACATTCAGTACTTC; J gene: TRBJ2-4; V gene: TRBV7-3; clone size: NA; D gene: NA
CDR3 protein: CASSSGSFTGELFF; CDR3 DNA: TGTGCCAGCTCTAGCGGGAGTTTTACCGGGGAGCTGTTTTTT; J gene: TRBJ2-2; V gene: TRBV7-7; clone size: NA; D gene: TRBD2
CDR3 protein: CASSQQGGDEQFF; CDR3 DNA: TGTGCCAGCAGCCAACAGGGGGGCGATGAGCAGTTCTTC; J gene: TRBJ2-1; V gene: TRBV6-6; clone size: NA; D gene: TRBD1
CDR3 protein: CASRKGRVAETQYF; CDR3 DNA: TGTGCCAGCAGGAAGGGTAGGGTGGCTGAGACCCAGTACTTC; J gene: TRBJ2-5; V gene: TRBV2; clone size: NA; D gene: NA
CDR3 protein: CASSPPQQLGLSGGPREFF; CDR3 DNA: TGCGCCAGCAGTCCACCCCAGCAGCTTGGACTAAGCGGGGGTCCAAGGGAGTTCTTC; J gene: TRBJ2-1; V gene: TRBV5-1; clone size: NA; D gene: TRBD2
CDR3 protein: CASSGGTGVPIRNQPQHF; CDR3 DNA: TGTGCCAGCAGCGGCGGGACAGGGGTCCCTATACGCAATCAGCCCCAGCATTTT; J gene: TRBJ1-5; V gene: TRBV2; clone size: NA; D gene: TRBD1
CDR3 protein: CASSLFWGNSPLHF; CDR3 DNA: TGTGCCAGCAGTTTATTCTGGGGAAATTCACCCCTCCACTTT; J gene: TRBJ1-6; V gene: TRBV27; clone size: NA; D gene: NA
CDR3 protein: CASSFGSLIPYNEQFF; CDR3 DNA: TGTGCCAGTAGTTTCGGTAGCCTGATCCCCTACAATGAGCAGTTCTTC; J gene: TRBJ2-1; V gene: TRBV19; clone size: few; D gene: NA
CDR3 protein: CAWSVRTGVWGTEAFF; CDR3 DNA: TGTGCCTGGAGTGTGAGGACAGGGGTATGGGGAACTGAAGCTTTCTTT; J gene: TRBJ1-1; V gene: TRBV30; clone size: few; D gene: TRBD1
CDR3 protein: CATTRQGVQNSPLHF; CDR3 DNA: TGTGCCACGACACGACAGGGGGTTCAAAATTCACCCCTCCACTTT; J gene: TRBJ1-6; V gene: TRBV2; clone size: NA; D gene: TRBD1
CDR3 protein: CASSAPGVPYEQYF; CDR3 DNA: TGTGCCAGTAGTGCACCAGGGGTCCCCTACGAGCAGTACTTC; J gene: TRBJ2-7; V gene: TRBV19; clone size: NA; D gene: NA
CDR3 protein: CASSQVKGGYTF; CDR3 DNA: TGTGCCAGCAGCCAGGTGAAGGGAGGCTACACCTTC; J gene: TRBJ1-2; V gene: TRBV3-1/TRBV3-2; clone size: NA; D gene: NA
CDR3 protein: CASSPQATNEKLFF; CDR3 DNA: TGTGCCAGCTCACCCCAGGCCACTAATGAAAAACTGTTTTTT; J gene: TRBJ1-4; V gene: TRBV18; clone size: NA; D gene: NA
CDR3 protein: CARSLGGGQSYQPQHF; CDR3 DNA: TGTGCCCGCAGCTTGGGGGGGGGACAGAGTTATCAGCCCCAGCATTTT; J gene: TRBJ1-5; V gene: TRBV5-5; clone size: NA; D gene: TRBD1
CDR3 protein: CASSSLTGGRHYNEQFF; CDR3 DNA: TGTGCCAGCAGCTCCCTGACCGGGGGAAGACACTACAATGAGCAGTTCTTC; J gene: TRBJ2-1; V gene: TRBV7-9; clone size: once; D gene: NA
CDR3 protein: CASSDLTFWQFYGYTF; CDR3 DNA: TGTGCCAGCAGTGATCTCACTTTCTGGCAGTTCTATGGCTACACCTTC; J gene: TRBJ1-2; V gene: TRBV6-1; clone size: NA; D gene: NA
CDR3 protein: CASSTPNTDNRGGYTF; CDR3 DNA: TGTGCCAGCAGCACTCCCAACACAGATAACCGGGGTGGCTACACCTTC; J gene: TRBJ1-2; V gene: TRBV7-8; clone size: NA; D gene: NA
CDR3 protein: CASSYRDSSYEQYF; CDR3 DNA: TGTGCCAGCAGCTACCGGGACAGCTCCTACGAGCAGTACTTC; J gene: TRBJ2-7; V gene: TRBV7-8; clone size: NA; D gene: TRBD1
CDR3 protein: CASSQGALRYGYTF; CDR3 DNA: TGTGCCAGCAGCCAAGGGGCCCTGCGCTATGGCTACACCTTC; J gene: TRBJ1-2; V gene: TRBV3-1/TRBV3-2; clone size: NA; D gene: NA
CDR3 protein: CASSTLGGGTGELFF; CDR3 DNA: TGCGCCAGCAGTACCCTCGGGGGGGGCACCGGGGAGCTGTTTTTT; J gene: TRBJ2-2; V gene: TRBV4-1; clone size: NA; D gene: TRBD2
CDR3 protein: CASSSWTSGNQETQYF; CDR3 DNA: TGTGCCAGCAGTTCGTGGACTAGCGGGAACCAAGAGACCCAGTACTTC; J gene: TRBJ2-5; V gene: TRBV27; clone size: NA; D gene: TRBD2
CDR3 protein: CASRVDREIGTEAFF; CDR3 DNA: TGTGCCAGCAGAGTCGACAGGGAGATTGGAACTGAAGCTTTCTTT; J gene: TRBJ1-1; V gene: TRBV6-5; clone size: NA; D gene: TRBD1
CDR3 protein: CATRMLQGATDTQYF; CDR3 DNA: TGTGCCACCAGGATGCTACAAGGGGCGACAGATACGCAGTATTTT; J gene: TRBJ2-3; V gene: TRBV15; clone size: NA; D gene: NA
CDR3 protein: CASSLRGAKNIQYF; CDR3 DNA: TGTGCCAGCAGTTTAAGGGGAGCCAAAAACATTCAGTACTTC; J gene: TRBJ2-4; V gene: TRBV27; clone size: NA; D gene: NA
CDR3 protein: CASSPGLYNEQFF; CDR3 DNA: TGTGCCAGCAGCCCCGGACTCTACAATGAGCAGTTCTTC; J gene: TRBJ2-1; V gene: TRBV12-3/TRBV12-4; clone size: NA; D gene: NA
CDR3 protein: CASSRAGGQETQYF; CDR3 DNA: TGTGCCAGCAGCCGAGCGGGAGGCCAGGAGACCCAGTACTTC; J gene: TRBJ2-5; V gene: TRBV6-6; clone size: NA; D gene: TRBD2
CDR3 protein: CASSSPSGEPMGTQYF; CDR3 DNA: TGTGCCAGCAGTTCCCCTTCGGGCGAGCCAATGGGGACCCAGTACTTC; J gene: TRBJ2-5; V gene: TRBV6-5; clone size: NA; D gene: NA
CDR3 protein: CASSVSNPGNQPQHF; CDR3 DNA: TGCGCCAGCAGCGTTTCTAACCCCGGCAATCAGCCCCAGCATTTT; J gene: TRBJ1-5; V gene: TRBV5-1; clone size: NA; D gene: NA
CDR3 protein: CASGDMRAEAFF; CDR3 DNA: TGCGCCAGCGGAGACATGCGTGCTGAAGCTTTCTTT; J gene: TRBJ1-1; V gene: TRBV5-1; clone size: NA; D gene: NA
CDR3 protein: CASSLGRDEQFF; CDR3 DNA: TGTGCCAGCAGCTTAGGTAGGGATGAGCAGTTCTTC; J gene: TRBJ2-1; V gene: TRBV7-3; clone size: NA; D gene: NA
CDR3 protein: CASSLAAATGREQFF; CDR3 DNA: TGTGCCAGCAGCTTAGCCGCCGCGACAGGGAGGGAGCAGTTCTTC; J gene: TRBJ2-1; V gene: TRBV7-9; clone size: NA; D gene: NA
CDR3 protein: CASSLAGQRNTGELFF; CDR3 DNA: TGTGCCAGCAGCTTGGCCGGGCAAAGGAACACCGGGGAGCTGTTTTTT; J gene: TRBJ2-2; V gene: TRBV5-8; clone size: NA; D gene: NA
CDR3 protein: CASSQQFRDRGELFF; CDR3 DNA: TGCGCCAGCAGCCAACAATTCCGGGACAGGGGAGAGCTGTTTTTT; J gene: TRBJ2-2; V gene: TRBV4-3; clone size: NA; D gene: TRBD1
CDR3 protein: CASGGQGLRRTEAFF; CDR3 DNA: TGTGCCAGTGGGGGACAGGGTCTAAGGAGGACTGAAGCTTTCTTT; J gene: TRBJ1-1; V gene: TRBV19; clone size: NA; D gene: TRBD1
CDR3 protein: CASSLEGAGSNQPQHF; CDR3 DNA: TGTGCCAGCAGTTTGGAGGGGGCAGGAAGCAATCAGCCCCAGCATTTT; J gene: TRBJ1-5; V gene: TRBV27; clone size: NA; D gene: TRBD1
CDR3 protein: CANVTIIRSSYNSPLHF; CDR3 DNA: TGCGCCAACGTTACAATTATAAGGAGCTCCTATAATTCACCCCTCCACTTT; J gene: TRBJ1-6; V gene: TRBV10-1; clone size: NA; D gene: NA
CDR3 protein: CASRSALQETQYF; CDR3 DNA: TGTGCCAGCAGAAGCGCCCTTCAAGAGACCCAGTACTTC; J gene: TRBJ2-5; V gene: TRBV6-5; clone size: NA; D gene: NA
CDR3 protein: CASSNGLVSPQKPGLRSNQPQHF; CDR3 DNA: TGTGCCAGTAGTAACGGTTTGGTGAGCCCTCAAAAACCGGGACTTAGGAGCAATCAGCCCCAGCATTTT; J gene: TRBJ1-5; V gene: TRBV19; clone size: NA; D gene: NA
CDR3 protein: CASSYSHLAGVNEQFF; CDR3 DNA: TGTGCCAGCAGTTACTCACACCTAGCGGGAGTCAATGAGCAGTTCTTC; J gene: TRBJ2-1; V gene: TRBV6-5; clone size: NA; D gene: TRBD2
CDR3 protein: CASGFSTSYNEQFF; CDR3 DNA: TGTGCTAGTGGTTTTTCGACGAGTTACAATGAGCAGTTCTTC; J gene: TRBJ2-1; V gene: TRBV12-5; clone size: NA; D gene: NA
CDR3 protein: CASAQNGGGETQYF; CDR3 DNA: TGTGCCAGCGCCCAAAATGGTGGCGGAGAGACCCAGTACTTC; J gene: TRBJ2-5; V gene: TRBV18; clone size: NA; D gene: NA
CDR3 protein: CATTGQDNQPQHF; CDR3 DNA: TGTGCCACCACAGGACAGGACAATCAGCCCCAGCATTTT; J gene: TRBJ1-5; V gene: TRBV18; clone size: few; D gene: TRBD1